This is a list of T cell receptor beta chains from one sample in a study of blood T cells in healthy people across ages. Each CDR3 protein gets one entry after TCRdb re-called the 5' RACE reads with MiXCR. The table lists 1.5 million to 2 million distinct CDR3 sequences, 28% of them singletons, with 7.7% in the top ten. The sample consisted of blood. Every receptor here comes from a woman aged 25-40 years in good health. Each CDR3 is given with its conserved first and last residue. A D gene is named only where the DNA matches it firmly. Clone size is not always given. Where it is, it says once, few, many or a class for expanded clones.

TRBD2,TRBJ2-1,TRBV7-3,.,CASSLFSGTSGRFLYNEQFF,TGTGCCAGCAGCTTATTCTCCGGGACTAGCGGGAGATTCCTCTACAATGAGCAGTTCTTC
.,TRBJ2-7,TRBV5-1,.,CASSLDRARRYEQYF,TGCGCCAGCAGCTTGGACAGGGCAAGGCGATACGAGCAGTACTTC
.,TRBJ2-2,TRBV12-3/TRBV12-4,once,CASSPPGSLQGELFF,TGTGCCAGCAGCCCCCCGGGCTCCCTTCAGGGGGAGCTGTTTTTT
TRBD2,TRBJ2-5,TRBV20-1,many,CSARSSGGYQETQYF,TGCAGTGCTAGGTCTAGCGGAGGGTACCAAGAGACCCAGTACTTC
.,TRBJ1-6,TRBV5-1,.,CASSLDGGSYNSPLHF,TGCGCCAGCAGCTTGGACGGGGGTTCCTATAATTCACCCCTCCACTTT
.,TRBJ2-5,TRBV2,few,CASSEALPGQETQYF,TGTGCCAGCAGTGAAGCGCTTCCAGGTCAAGAGACCCAGTACTTC
.,TRBJ2-7,TRBV5-6,many,CASSLRQATGEQYF,TGTGCCAGCAGCTTGCGCCAGGCAACGGGGGAGCAGTACTTC
TRBD2,TRBJ2-1,TRBV10-3,many,CAISNSGVESEQFF,TGTGCCATCAGTAATAGCGGGGTCGAGTCTGAGCAGTTCTTC
.,TRBJ2-7,TRBV15,many,CATSSLSTKPYEQYF,TGTGCCACCAGCAGTCTGAGTACAAAACCCTACGAGCAGTACTTC
TRBD1,TRBJ1-1,TRBV20-1,.,CSARHRGEATEAFF,TGCAGTGCCAGACACAGGGGGGAGGCCACTGAAGCTTTCTTT
.,TRBJ1-2,TRBV7-2,many,CASSSVPYYGYTF,TGTGCCAGCAGCTCCGTGCCCTACTATGGCTACACCTTC
TRBD1,TRBJ2-7,TRBV10-1,many,CASSPGTDPTYEQYF,TGCGCCAGCAGCCCAGGGACAGACCCTACCTACGAGCAGTACTTC
.,TRBJ1-5,TRBV12-5,few,CASGPEQGGARPQHF,TGTGCTAGTGGTCCCGAACAGGGAGGAGCACGGCCCCAGCATTTT
.,TRBJ1-1,TRBV9,once,CASSPRGSWGTEAFF,TGTGCCAGCAGCCCCAGGGGCTCCTGGGGTACTGAAGCTTTCTTT
.,TRBJ1-5,TRBV21-1,.,CASSGYTRIPPIYCNQPQHF,TGTGCCAGCAGCGGGTACACACGGATACCCCCCATATACTGCAATCAGCCCCAGCATTTT
.,TRBJ2-7,TRBV20-1,.,CSAREGASYEQYF,TGCAGTGCTAGGGAAGGGGCCTCCTACGAGCAGTACTTC
.,TRBJ1-6,TRBV20-1,.,CSARDNRGVNSPLHF,TGCAGTGCTAGAGATAACCGCGGGGTAAATTCACCCCTCCACTTT
TRBD1,TRBJ2-1,TRBV7-6,many,CASSLARLWTGKYNEQFF,TGTGCCAGCAGCTTAGCCAGGCTATGGACAGGAAAATACAATGAGCAGTTCTTC
.,TRBJ2-1,TRBV18,many,CASSPVQVYNEQFF,TGTGCCAGCTCACCGGTGCAGGTCTACAATGAGCAGTTCTTC
TRBD2,TRBJ2-2,TRBV10-1,.,CASSPGLAGPATGELFF,TGCGCCAGCAGCCCGGGACTAGCTGGGCCCGCCACCGGGGAGCTGTTTTTT
.,TRBJ2-5,TRBV12-3/TRBV12-4,many,CASSFRGETQYF,TGTGCCAGCAGTTTCAGGGGCGAGACCCAGTACTTC
.,TRBJ2-6,TRBV27,.,CASSPRQLPSGANVLTF,TGTGCCAGCAGCCCGAGACAGCTGCCCTCTGGGGCCAACGTCCTGACTTTC
.,TRBJ2-1,TRBV18,.,CASSPRDLQGGNEQSF,TGTGCCAGCTCACCGAGGGATCTGCAGGGCGGCAATGAGCAGTCCTTC
.,TRBJ1-1,TRBV7-9,.,CASSINGNTEAFF,TGTGCCAGCAGCATTAACGGAAACACTGAAGCTTTCTTT
TRBD2,TRBJ2-4,TRBV11-2,few,CASGAGVAKNIQYF,TGTGCCAGCGGGGCGGGAGTGGCCAAAAACATTCAGTACTTC
.,TRBJ2-2,TRBV5-1,.,CASSGDGTGELFF,TGCGCCAGCAGCGGGGACGGAACCGGGGAGCTGTTTTTT
TRBD1,TRBJ1-6,TRBV27,.,CASRGDRVDSLHF,TGTGCCAGCAGAGGGGACAGGGTTGATTCCCTCCACTTT
TRBD1,TRBJ2-1,TRBV7-2,few,CASSLRQGALNEQFF,TGTGCCAGCAGCTTACGGCAGGGGGCGCTTAATGAGCAGTTCTTC
.,TRBJ2-1,TRBV19,.,CASSPGASGAHFYNEQFF,TGTGCCAGTAGTCCGGGAGCGAGCGGAGCTCACTTCTACAATGAGCAGTTCTTC
.,TRBJ2-3,TRBV5-1,.,CASSYVPVGAGDTQYF,TGCGCCAGCAGCTACGTCCCGGTAGGGGCCGGGGATACGCAGTATTTT
.,TRBJ1-1,TRBV7-9,few,CASSLHGTEAFF,TGTGCCAGCAGCTTACACGGCACTGAAGCTTTCTTT
TRBD2,TRBJ2-2,TRBV5-1,few,CASSRGQVPSGVTGELFF,TGCGCCAGCAGCCGGGGGCAGGTCCCTAGCGGGGTCACCGGGGAGCTGTTTTTT
TRBD1,TRBJ2-5,TRBV6-5,few,CASSYRDSLGETQYF,TGTGCCAGCAGTTACCGGGACAGCCTGGGGGAGACCCAGTACTTC
TRBD1,TRBJ2-5,TRBV20-1,few,CSATRRQGKETQYF,TGCAGTGCGACCAGAAGACAGGGTAAAGAGACCCAGTACTTC
.,TRBJ1-1,TRBV6-1,many,CASSVLIENTEAFF,TGTGCCAGCAGTGTCTTAATTGAGAACACTGAAGCTTTCTTT
.,TRBJ1-2,TRBV20-1,many,CSARDITGNYGYTF,TGCAGTGCTAGAGATATTACAGGGAACTATGGCTACACCTTC